The 14 T cell receptor beta chains given below trace back to one sample, sequenced in a study of regulatory T cells in long-lasting Graves disease. For TCR beta, libraries came from iRepertoire HTBI primers and Arm-PCR of CDR3 regions. Each CDR3 protein gets one entry after TCRdb re-called the multiplex PCR reads with MiXCR. The data hold more than 650,000 distinct CDR3 sequences, with 25% to 30% observed a single time. Stated time point: persistent/refractory GD, antithyroid drugs over 5 years with positive TRAb. RNA from PBMCs was the source of the TCR library. The material sequenced was peripheral blood mononuclear cells (PBMCs), taken when the disease was refractory, from a patient treated with antithyroid drugs. These receptors all come from a female donor with Graves disease.

A note on this clonotype: This may be a read error: a much more frequent sequence differs by one nucleotide. The V and J genes are TRBV19 and TRBJ1-1, with D unclear. CDR3 size: 13 residues. Trimming stripped 1 base from V and 5 bases from J, with 8 bases between. Germline lookup yields CDR1 LNHDA and CDR2 SQIVND (reference sequence). The CDR3 region has the DNA TGTGCCAGTAGTATAGCGGTAAAAACTGAAGCTTTCTTT. As protein: CASSIAVKTEAFF.

This clonotype was seen only a few times. V usage is TRBV19 and J usage is TRBJ1-5; a possible D gene is TRBD1 (6 bases). In germline, CDR1 is LNHDA, CDR2 SQIVND (reference sequence). The CDR3 is 13 residues long. Trimming shortened V by 7 bases and J by 3 bases, and 10 bases separated the two germline ends. The CDR3 nucleotides are TGTGCCAGTATAGGGGGATCCAATCAGCCCCAGCATTTT. It specifies CASIGGSNQPQHF. The complete variable domain, with remaining parts taken from reference TRBV19 and TRBJ1-5, reads DGGITQSPKYLFRKEGQNVTLSCEQNLNHDAMYWYRQDPGQGLRLIYYSQIVNDFQKGDIAEGYSVSREKKESFPLTVTSAQKNPTAFYLCASIGGSNQPQHFGDGTRLSIL.

The chain combines TRBV15 with TRBJ1-2, with D maybe TRBD1 (5 bases). Germline V lookup: CDR1 LNHNV, CDR2 YYDKDF (reference sequence). CDR3 length: 15 residues. Trimming took off 1 base at V and 0 bases at J, with 9 bases between the two ends. The CDR3 nucleotides are TGTGCCACCAGCAGAGCAAGGGGAACTAACTATGGCTACACCTTC. This codes for CATSRARGTNYGYTF.

The rearrangement uses TRBV20-1 and TRBJ2-4; TRBD2 matches at 11 bases. The CDR3 runs 13 residues. Germline V gives CDR1 DFQATT, CDR2 SNEGSKA (reference sequence). V trimming: 5 bases; J trimming: 9 bases; junction bases outside the gene matches: 6. The CDR3 is CSAVTSGSVIQYF. The CDR3 DNA reads TGCAGTGCTGTAACTAGCGGGAGCGTCATTCAGTACTTC.

The chain has TRBV28 and TRBJ1-1; no clear D gene. Trimming stripped 8 bases from V and 4 bases from J, with 11 bases between. The CDR3 covers 12 residues. Looked up from germline, CDR1 is MDHEN and CDR2 is SYDVKM. The CDR3 nucleotides read TGTGCCAGCCAGTTTACATCCACTGAAGCTTTCTTT. As protein: CASQFTSTEAFF.

This clonotype was seen a handful of times. The gene calls are TRBV19 and TRBJ1-4; D is ambiguous. Trimming shortened V by 3 bases and J by 1 base, and 3 bases separated the two germline ends. The CDR3 runs 13 residues. CDR1 LNHDA and CDR2 SQIVND come from the germline V gene (reference sequence). CDR3 residues: CASSIVTNEKLFF. The DNA for the CDR3 is TGTGCCAGTAGTATCGTAACTAATGAAAAACTGTTTTTT.

This clonotype appeared many times. This chain uses TRBV5-1 with TRBJ1-1, with 9 bases identical to TRBD1. The trim removed 4 bases at V and 8 bases at J, leaving 9 bases unmatched. The CDR3 extends over 14 amino acids. Germline CDR1 reads SGHRS; CDR2 reads YFSETQ. The CDR3 DNA reads as TGCGCCAGCAGCGGGGGACAGGGCGCTTTCGAAGCTTTCTTT. Translation: CASSGGQGAFEAFF.

This rearrangement joins TRBV6-2 or TRBV6-3 to TRBJ2-2; 9 positions match TRBD1. The CDR3 runs to 15 residues. CDR1 is MNHEY, CDR2 SVGEGT, per germline. V dropped 7 bases and J dropped 4; count of bases not matched to a gene: 7. CDR3 coding DNA: TGTGCCAGCACCTACGACAGGGGGAGCACCGGGGAGCTGTTTTTT. Its protein product is CASTYDRGSTGELFF.

This clonotype was seen more than once but under ten times. V and J are TRBV27 and TRBJ1-4; possible D gene TRBD1, 6 bases. The CDR3 spans 13 residues. Trimming removed 6 bases at V and 10 bases at J, with 15 bases between. The V gene's germline CDR1 is MNHEY and CDR2 SMNVEV (reference sequence). The DNA of the CDR3 is TGTGCCAGCAGCTCACAGGGTGGTAGAAAACTGTTTTTT. Its protein product is CASSSQGGRKLFF.

The chain recombines TRBV12-3 or TRBV12-4 with TRBJ2-7; 7 nucleotides align to TRBD1. The CDR3 contains 16 residues. The J segment lost 1 base and the V segment lost 3 bases, leaving 9 bases of the junction unmatched. CDR3 nucleotide sequence: TGTGCCAGCAGTTTTGGTTTGGGCAGGGGGTCCTACGAGCAGTACTTC. Encoded protein: CASSFGLGRGSYEQYF.

This chain uses TRBV20-1 with TRBJ1-1; 7 bases align to TRBD1. Unmatched junction bases numbered 5, after V lost 0 bases and J lost 4 bases. Germline CDR1 and CDR2: DFQATT and SNEGSKA (reference sequence). The CDR3 is made up of 14 amino acids. CDR3 residues: CSARDQGGGTEAFF. Here the CDR3 DNA reads TGCAGTGCTAGAGATCAAGGGGGCGGCACTGAAGCTTTCTTT.

The genes are TRBV19 and TRBJ1-1; 8 bases line up with TRBD1. The V and J ends lost 0 bases and 8 bases, in that order; junction bases with no gene match: 8. Germline V gene sequence: CDR1 LNHDA, CDR2 SQIVND (reference sequence). The CDR3 totals 15 residues. CDR3 coding DNA: TGTGCCAGTAGTATAGATCTATTAGGACAGGGAGAAGCTTTCTTT. This gives the protein CASSIDLLGQGEAFF.

This clonotype has a count of ten or more. This sequence joins TRBV2 and TRBJ2-3, with D uncertain. The CDR3 runs to 13 residues. V lost 7 bases and J 0 bases, leaving 8 bases between the germline ends. Germline assignment: CDR1 SNHLY and CDR2 FYNNEI. CDR3 sequence: CASKIPSTDTQYF. As DNA, the CDR3 is TGTGCCAGCAAAATACCTAGCACAGATACGCAGTATTTT.

The chain uses TRBV12-3 or TRBV12-4 and TRBJ1-1, with 9 positions matching TRBD1. The CDR3 is made up of 14 amino acids. V was pared by 1 base and J by 6 bases, with 3 bases of the junction left unmatched. The CDR3 nucleotides are TGTGCCAGCAGTTTAGGACAGGGGGTCTCTGAAGCTTTCTTT. This gives the protein CASSLGQGVSEAFF.